One sample yielded the 23 T cell receptor beta chains listed below, sequenced in a study of T cell changes during pregnancy in multiple sclerosis. The protocol was immunoSEQ multiplex PCR, while the TCRdb copy is restricted to in-frame clones and leaves out a portion. Of around 60,000 clones in the sample, 92% were seen once. Specimen: peripheral blood, collected in the third trimester of pregnancy. The receptors derive from a female donor in good health, enrolled as a control in a pregnancy study.

The CDR3 region is CSVSGQGRWTGELFF. The CDR3 DNA reads as TGCAGCGTTTCTGGGCAGGGGAGATGGACCGGGGAGCTGTTTTTT. The rearrangement links TRBV29-1 to TRBJ2-2; possible D gene TRBD1, 6 bases. The CDR3 consists of 15 residues. Trimming shortened V by 5 bases and J by 5 bases, and 18 bases separated the two germline ends. Germline lookup yields CDR1 SQVTM and CDR2 ANQGSEA.

The rearrangement links TRBV28 to TRBJ1-5; D gene uncertain. This CDR3 has 16 amino acids. V gave up 7 bases and J gave up 0 bases, with 16 bases separating them. The germline V gene encodes CDR1 MDHEN and CDR2 SYDVKM. In DNA form, the CDR3 reads TGTGCCAGCACCTATAGAAGACTGACTAGCAATCAGCCCCAGCATTTT. Protein product: CASTYRRLTSNQPQHF.

The rearrangement joins TRBV2 to TRBJ1-4; tentative D call: TRBD1 (6 bases). This CDR3 is built from 15 residues. The V end was cut by 5 bases, the J end by 8 bases, with 18 bases between. Per germline, CDR1 SNHLY and CDR2 FYNNEI. Written as DNA, the CDR3 is TGTGCCAGCAGTCGTGACAGCCGAGGGGGAGAAAAACTGTTTTTT. Amino acids: CASSRDSRGGEKLFF.

The chain combines TRBV19 with TRBJ2-3; tentatively, D is TRBD1 (6 bases). Trimming stripped 7 bases from V and 4 bases from J, with 18 bases between. Germline V gene data show CDR1 as LNHDA and CDR2 as SQIVND (reference sequence). There are 15 residues in the CDR3. The CDR3 protein is CASTGQGNFADTQYF. The CDR3 DNA reads as TGTGCCAGTACGGGCCAGGGGAATTTCGCAGATACGCAGTATTTT.

The genes are TRBV7-6 and TRBJ2-7; 9 positions agree with TRBD2. Germline values: CDR1 SGHVS, CDR2 FNYEAQ. J was trimmed by 1 base and V by 3 bases; bases with no gene match: 7. The CDR3 runs to 16 residues. Here the CDR3 DNA reads TGTGCCAGCAGCTTGGGTAGCGGGAGCCTTTCCTACGAGCAGTACTTC. This encodes CASSLGSGSLSYEQYF. The variable domain in full, completed from reference TRBV7-6 and TRBJ2-7, reads GAGVSQSPRYKVTKRGQDVALRCDPISGHVSLYWYRQALGQGPEFLTYFNYEAQQDKSGLPNDRFSAERPEGSISTLTIQRTEQRDSAMYRCASSLGSGSLSYEQYFGPGTRLTVT.

The chain's CDR3 is CAWEGAGLAGGWGEQFF. CDR3 bases: TGTGCCTGGGAGGGCGCCGGACTAGCGGGGGGGTGGGGTGAGCAGTTCTTC. The chain links TRBV30 to TRBJ2-1; 15 nucleotides line up with TRBD2. V shed 5 bases, J shed 9 bases, and the junction held 14 bases outside the gene matches. The germline V gene encodes CDR1 GTSNPN and CDR2 SVGIG (reference sequence). The CDR3 consists of 17 residues. The full variable domain, its missing parts supplied by reference TRBV30 and TRBJ2-1, is SQTIHQWPATLVQPVGSPLSLECTVEGTSNPNLYWYRQAAGRGLQLLFYSVGIGQISSEVPQNLSASRPQDRQFILSSKKLLLSDSGFYLCAWEGAGLAGGWGEQFFGPGTRLTVL.

The CDR3 spells CASSVGLGSVYEQYF. Here the CDR3 DNA reads TGTGCCAGCAGCGTGGGACTAGGATCGGTCTACGAGCAGTACTTC. The genes are TRBV2 and TRBJ2-7; 8 nucleotides align to TRBD2. V lost 6 bases and J lost 3; bases outside the gene matches: 10. CDR3 size: 15 residues. Germline assignment: CDR1 SNHLY and CDR2 FYNNEI. Looking up the rest from reference TRBV2 and TRBJ2-7 gives the full variable domain: EPEVTQTPSHQVTQMGQEVILRCVPISNHLYFYWYRQILGQKVEFLVSFYNNEISEKSEIFDDQFSVERPDGSNFTLKIRSTKLEDSAMYFCASSVGLGSVYEQYFGPGTRLTVT.

The chain recombines TRBV6-6 with TRBJ1-2; D gene unclear. The CDR3 has 14 amino acids. Between the trimmed V and J ends, which lost 2 bases and 1 base, there was a span of 8 bases. Germline-derived CDR1 and CDR2 are MNHNY and SVGAGI (reference sequence). The CDR3: CASSYAQLNYGYTF. DNA of the CDR3: TGTGCCAGCAGTTACGCACAGCTTAACTATGGCTACACCTTC.

The chain links TRBV4-2 to TRBJ2-6, with D possibly matching TRBD2 (5 bases). This CDR3 comprises 19 residues. Trimming removed 0 bases at V and 0 bases at J, with 15 bases between. Germline assignment: CDR1 LGHNA and CDR2 YNFKEQ. The CDR3 DNA reads as TGTGCCAGCAGCCAAGACCTAGCCTCCTTTAGCTCTGGGGCCAACGTCCTGACTTTC. Its translation is CASSQDLASFSSGANVLTF.

This clone showed up just once. The rearrangement links TRBV4-1 to TRBJ2-2, with 9 bases aligning to TRBD2. There are 16 residues in the CDR3. CDR1 and CDR2 (germline): MGHRA, YSYEKL. V lost 4 bases and J lost 2; bases outside the gene matches: 5. The CDR3 DNA reads as TGCGCCAGCAGCCCCGAGGGACTAGCAAACACCGGGGAGCTGTTTTTT. Translating gives CASSPEGLANTGELFF.

V and J are TRBV6-1 and TRBJ1-5; D gene ambiguous. The CDR3 has 16 residues. V was shortened by 4 bases and J by 4 bases, with 17 bases between the two germline ends. The V gene's germline CDR1 is MNHNS and CDR2 SASEGT. As DNA, the CDR3 is TGTGCCAGCAGTGGGGCCGCGCAGCCCATAAATCAGCCCCAGCATTTT. This gives the protein CASSGAAQPINQPQHF.

CDR3 sequence reads: CASSGLDSNSYNEQFF. As DNA, the CDR3 is TGTGCCAGCAGTGGACTCGACAGTAACTCCTACAATGAGCAGTTCTTC. The chain links TRBV6-1 to TRBJ2-1, with D possibly TRBD1 on 5 matching bases. Trimming left V 4 bases short and J 0 bases short, with 13 bases between. The CDR3 length is 16 residues. Germline V gene data show CDR1 as MNHNS and CDR2 as SASEGT.

V usage is TRBV2 and J usage is TRBJ1-4; TRBD1 matches at 10 bases. Germline loops: CDR1 SNHLY, CDR2 FYNNEI. The CDR3 contains 14 residues. V gave up 3 bases and J gave up 8 bases; unmatched junction bases: 3. CDR3 DNA sequence: TGTGCCAGCAGTGAGGGGACAGGGGTCGAAAAACTGTTTTTT. Translating gives CASSEGTGVEKLFF. The variable domain in full, with the rest retrieved from reference TRBV2 and TRBJ1-4, is EPEVTQTPSHQVTQMGQEVILRCVPISNHLYFYWYRQILGQKVEFLVSFYNNEISEKSEIFDDQFSVERPDGSNFTLKIRSTKLEDSAMYFCASSEGTGVEKLFFGSGTQLSVL.

V gene TRBV7-9 combines with J gene TRBJ2-1; TRBD1 matches at 9 bases. The V gene's germline CDR1 is SEHNR and CDR2 FQNEAQ (reference sequence). The V segment lost 1 base and the J segment 7 bases; nucleotides outside the gene matches: 8. The CDR3 length is 16 residues. The CDR3 loop reads CASSLEGTGSWNEQFF. CDR3 bases: TGTGCCAGCAGCTTAGAGGGGACAGGGTCGTGGAATGAGCAGTTCTTC.

This clone appeared a single time. The V gene is TRBV28, the J gene TRBJ1-1, with 8 bases matching TRBD1. This CDR3 region has 15 residues. V lost 6 bases to trimming and J lost 7 bases; unmatched junction nucleotides: 13. CDR1 and CDR2 from the germline V gene are MDHEN and SYDVKM. The CDR3 region is CASRPDRESWNEAFF. DNA of the CDR3: TGTGCCAGCAGACCGGACAGGGAGAGTTGGAATGAAGCTTTCTTT. The full variable domain, its missing parts supplied by reference TRBV28 and TRBJ1-1, is DVKVTQSSRYLVKRTGEKVFLECVQDMDHENMFWYRQDPGLGLRLIYFSYDVKMKEKGDIPEGYSVSREKKERFSLILESASTNQTSMYLCASRPDRESWNEAFFGQGTRLTVV.

This clone was picked up a small number of times. V gene TRBV4-3 combines with J gene TRBJ1-5, with D maybe TRBD1 (6 bases). There are 16 residues in the CDR3. The germline gives CDR1 LGHNA, CDR2 YSLEER. V lost 0 bases, J lost 7 bases, and 16 bases lay in between. The CDR3 loop is CASSQERGGGWQPQHF. DNA of the CDR3: TGCGCCAGCAGCCAAGAGAGGGGCGGGGGCTGGCAGCCCCAGCATTTT.

The chain carries TRBV11-2 and TRBJ2-7; possible D gene TRBD2, 7 bases. The germline V and J ends were trimmed by 7 bases and 0 bases, with 16 bases remaining between them. The germline V gene encodes CDR1 SGHAT and CDR2 FQNNGV. The CDR3 spans 15 residues. CDR3 in DNA: TGTGCCAGCACCAACGAGGGGGGGAGCTCCTACGAGCAGTACTTC. This encodes CASTNEGGSSYEQYF.

CDR3 in DNA: TGCGCCAGCAGCCAAGAGCCGGGACAGGGCATGGAAGATACGCAGTATTTT. Translating gives CASSQEPGQGMEDTQYF. The rearrangement uses TRBV4-1 and TRBJ2-3; 9 bases map to TRBD1. The CDR3 has 17 amino acids. V gave up 0 bases and J gave up 5 bases; unmatched junction bases: 9. CDR1 and CDR2 (germline): MGHRA, YSYEKL.

The rearrangement joins TRBV7-2 to TRBJ1-5; D ambiguous. Germline values: CDR1 SGHTA, CDR2 FQGNSA. V dropped 3 bases and J dropped 0 bases, with 9 bases sitting between them. The CDR3 is made up of 15 amino acids. CDR3 coding DNA: TGTGCCAGCAGCTTGGGAGTTGGTAGCAATCAGCCCCAGCATTTT. Encoded protein: CASSLGVGSNQPQHF.

V and J are TRBV5-1 and TRBJ2-5; 7 positions agree with TRBD1. CDR3 length: 14 residues. With V trimmed by 0 bases and J by 7 bases, 6 bases remained unmatched. From germline, CDR1 is SGHRS and CDR2 YFSETQ. CDR3 loop: CASSLDRRQGTQYF. CDR3 bases: TGCGCCAGCAGCTTGGACAGGCGACAGGGGACCCAGTACTTC.

J is TRBJ2-1 and V is TRBV7-7; the match to TRBD1 covers 7 bases. From germline, CDR1 is SSHAT and CDR2 FNYEAQ (reference sequence). The CDR3 extends over 15 amino acids. Losses at the gene ends were 2 bases for V and 3 bases for J; bases not matched to a gene: 4. The CDR3 DNA sequence: TGTGCCAGCAGCTTAATCGACAGGGACTACAATGAGCAGTTCTTC. Translating gives CASSLIDRDYNEQFF. The full variable domain, completed using reference TRBV7-7 and TRBJ2-1, is GAGVSQSPRYKVTKRGQDVTLRCDPISSHATLYWYQQALGQGPEFLTYFNYEAQPDKSGLPSDRFSAERPEGSISTLTIQRTEQRDSAMYRCASSLIDRDYNEQFFGPGTRLTVL.

V usage is TRBV7-9 and J usage is TRBJ2-3, with TRBD2 matching over 7 bases. Germline values: CDR1 SEHNR, CDR2 FQNEAQ (reference sequence). The CDR3 totals 14 residues. Germline trimming cut 3 bases from V and 3 bases from J; bases unmatched to any gene: 3. CDR3 protein: CASSFGLDTDTQYF. The CDR3 DNA reads TGTGCCAGCAGCTTTGGACTAGATACAGATACGCAGTATTTT.

The V call is TRBV4-3, the J call TRBJ1-1; TRBD1 might be the D (6 bases). Trimming left V 1 base short and J 1 base short, with 10 bases between. Per the germline V gene, CDR1 is LGHNA and CDR2 is YSLEER. The CDR3 is made up of 15 amino acids. CDR3: CASSQATGSNTEAFF. The CDR3, as DNA: TGCGCCAGCAGCCAAGCCACAGGGTCGAACACTGAAGCTTTCTTT.